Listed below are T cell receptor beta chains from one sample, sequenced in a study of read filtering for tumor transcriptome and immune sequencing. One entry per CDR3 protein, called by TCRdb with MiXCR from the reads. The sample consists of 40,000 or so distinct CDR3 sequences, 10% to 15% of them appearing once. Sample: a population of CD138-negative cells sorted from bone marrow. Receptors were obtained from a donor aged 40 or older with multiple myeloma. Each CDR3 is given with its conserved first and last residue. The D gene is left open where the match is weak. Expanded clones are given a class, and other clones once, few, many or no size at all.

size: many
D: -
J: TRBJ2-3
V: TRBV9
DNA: TGTGCCAGCAGCGCAAAGTCGAGCGACGATACGCAGTATTTT
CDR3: CASSAKSSDDTQYF

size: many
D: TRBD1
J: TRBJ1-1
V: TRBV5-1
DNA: TGCGCCAGCAGCTTGGTGGCAGGGGGTAACACTGAAGCTTTCTTT
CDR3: CASSLVAGGNTEAFF

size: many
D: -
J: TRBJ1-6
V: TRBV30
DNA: TGTGCCTGGAGTGAGACCTATTCACCCCTCCACTTT
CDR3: CAWSETYSPLHF

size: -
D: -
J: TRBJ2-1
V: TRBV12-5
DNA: TGTGCTAGTGGTTCCTACAATGAGCAGTTCTTC
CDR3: CASGSYNEQFF

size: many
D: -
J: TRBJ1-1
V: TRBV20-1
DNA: TGCAGTGCCCCGACTAGGGGGGGGTTCACTGAAGCTTTCTTT
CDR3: CSAPTRGGFTEAFF

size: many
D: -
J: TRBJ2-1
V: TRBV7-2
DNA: TGTGCCAGCAGGTTCGGGGCCGGAGAGCAGTTCTTC
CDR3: CASRFGAGEQFF

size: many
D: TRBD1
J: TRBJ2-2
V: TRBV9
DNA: TGTGCCAGCAGCGTGTGGGACAGGCCGAACACCGGGGAGCTGTTTTTT
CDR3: CASSVWDRPNTGELFF

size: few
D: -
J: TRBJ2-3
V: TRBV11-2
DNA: TGTGCCAGCAGCCGGGGCGGCACAGGGAGCACAGATACGCAGTATTTT
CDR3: CASSRGGTGSTDTQYF

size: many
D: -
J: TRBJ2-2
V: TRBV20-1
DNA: TGCAGTGCCCGAAGGGGGAGAGGCGGGGAGCTGTTTTTT
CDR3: CSARRGRGGELFF

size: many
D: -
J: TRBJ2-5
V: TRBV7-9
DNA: TGTGCCAGCAGCACTACCGGGACGGCGCTAGAGGTCCAGTACTTC
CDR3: CASSTTGTALEVQYF

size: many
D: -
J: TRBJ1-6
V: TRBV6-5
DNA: TGTGCCAGCAGGGTCAGCCCAAATTCACCCCTCCACTTT
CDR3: CASRVSPNSPLHF

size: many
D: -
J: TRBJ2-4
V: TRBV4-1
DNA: TGCGCCAGCAGCCACGATGTAAACATTCAGTACTTC
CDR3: CASSHDVNIQYF

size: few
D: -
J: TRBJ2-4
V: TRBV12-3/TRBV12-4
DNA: TGTGCCAGCGGTTTTGCCGGTATAGCCAAAAACATTCAGTACTTC
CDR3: CASGFAGIAKNIQYF

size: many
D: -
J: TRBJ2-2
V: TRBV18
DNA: TGTGCCAGCTCACCTTCAGGGTTGACCGGGGAGCTGTTTTTT
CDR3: CASSPSGLTGELFF

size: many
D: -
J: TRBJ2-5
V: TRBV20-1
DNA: TGCAGTGCTGCAGTCCAAGAGACCCAGTACTTC
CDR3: CSAAVQETQYF

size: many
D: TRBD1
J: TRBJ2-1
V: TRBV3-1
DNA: TGTGCCAGCAGCCATTTGGGACAGGGGGCCAATGAGCAGTTCTTC
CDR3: CASSHLGQGANEQFF

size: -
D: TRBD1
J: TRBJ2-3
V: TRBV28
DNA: TGTGCCAGCAGTTTACCCGGACAGGGGACGAGGACAGATACGCAGTATTTT
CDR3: CASSLPGQGTRTDTQYF

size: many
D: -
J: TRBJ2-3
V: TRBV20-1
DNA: TGCAGTGCTAGAGACCAGCGGCGGCCACTCACAGATACGCAGTATTTT
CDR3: CSARDQRRPLTDTQYF

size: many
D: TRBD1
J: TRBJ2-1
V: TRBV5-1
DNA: TGCGCCAGCAGCCTCGGGACAGTTAGCTGGGGTGAGCAGTTCTTC
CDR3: CASSLGTVSWGEQFF

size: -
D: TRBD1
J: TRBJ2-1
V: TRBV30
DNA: TGTGCCTGGGCGGAAGGGACAGGGGCCTACAATGAGCAGTTCTTC
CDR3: CAWAEGTGAYNEQFF